These T cell receptor beta chains were read from a single sample in a study of PD-L1 blockade in urothelial cancer. Assay: immunoSEQ multiplex PCR; the TCRdb copy retains only in-frame clones and omits some. This sample has tens of thousands of clones, with roughly 85% found just once. The input for sequencing was PBMCs, taken around atezolizumab (anti-PD-L1) treatment. The receptors shown here come from a man aged 70 or older with urothelial cancer. Both conserved end residues are part of each CDR3. A D gene is named only where the DNA matches it firmly. Part of the rows lack a size; the others show once, few, many or a class for expanded clones.

d_call	v_call	j_call	clone_size	cdr3_nt	cdr3_aa
-	TRBV7-9	TRBJ1-1	-	TGTGCCAGCAGCTCCAGGGAGAACACTGAAGCTTTCTTT	CASSSRENTEAFF
-	TRBV5-1	TRBJ2-7	-	TGCGCCAGCAGCTTGGAATTCGGCGAGCAGTACTTC	CASSLEFGEQYF
-	TRBV4-2	TRBJ2-1	once	TGTGCCAGCAGCCAAGAGTTGAGGAGACTCAATGAGCAGTTCTTC	CASSQELRRLNEQFF
-	TRBV5-1	TRBJ2-1	-	TGCGCCAGCAGCTTGGGGGACTCTTTAGGCAATGAGCAGTTCTTC	CASSLGDSLGNEQFF
-	TRBV4-2	TRBJ2-5	-	TGTGCCAGCAGCCAGGGGGCCGGGGAGACCCAGTACTTC	CASSQGAGETQYF
-	TRBV4-1	TRBJ1-3	-	TGCGCCAGCAGCCAAGCACCAAACATTCAGGGAAGCTCTGGAAACACCATATATTTT	CASSQAPNIQGSSGNTIYF
TRBD1	TRBV27	TRBJ2-1	-	TGTGCCAGCAGTTTTGAACAGGGGAATTACAATGAGCAGTTCTTC	CASSFEQGNYNEQFF
-	TRBV7-8	TRBJ1-1	-	TGTGCCAGCAGCTTAGAGCGGGGTATAGTTGAGGCTTTCTTT	CASSLERGIVEAFF
-	TRBV18	TRBJ2-7	-	TGTGCCAGCTCACCACGGCTGTCCCCTTACGAGCAGTACTTC	CASSPRLSPYEQYF
TRBD2	TRBV5-4	TRBJ2-2	-	TGTGCCAGCAGCCCCTCGGCTAGCGGGAGTTACGGGGAGCTGTTTTTT	CASSPSASGSYGELFF